The source of this T cell receptor (beta chain) is a study of OX40 agonist ivuxolimab in advanced cancers. Whole-study context: An agonistic human IgG2 monoclonal antibody against OX40 (CD134) was given. Having had anti-PD-1, anti-PD-L1 or anti-CTLA-4 therapy before was allowed, and about 42% had some.

TCRdb's copy holds only in-frame clones and misses some; the assay was immunoSEQ multiplex PCR. This sample carries 53,000 or so clones, over 85% of them seen once, and the ten largest clones take about 20%. This clone was counted once. There are 12 residues in the CDR3. Per the germline V gene, CDR1 is LGHNA and CDR2 is YSLEER. Trimming pared 4 bases from V and 11 bases from J, leaving 12 bases between. J is TRBJ2-1 and V is TRBV4-3; D possibly uses TRBD1 or TRBD2 (5 bases each). Specimen: CD4+ or CD8+ T cells sorted from blood, collected in a trial of the OX40 agonist ivuxolimab. The source is an adult with an advanced solid tumor such as melanoma, head and neck, liver or kidney cancer. The CDR3 DNA is TGCGCCAGCAGCCTCGCCGGGACCCAGCAGTTCTTC. It codes for CASSLAGTQQFF.